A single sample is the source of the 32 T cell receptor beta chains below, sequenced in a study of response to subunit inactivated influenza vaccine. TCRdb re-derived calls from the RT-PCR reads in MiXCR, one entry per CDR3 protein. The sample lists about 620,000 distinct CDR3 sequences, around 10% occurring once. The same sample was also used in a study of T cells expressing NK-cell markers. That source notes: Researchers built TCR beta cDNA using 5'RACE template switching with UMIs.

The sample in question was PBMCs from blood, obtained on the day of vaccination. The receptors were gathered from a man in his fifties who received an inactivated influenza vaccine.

The CDR3 DNA reads TGTGCCAGCAGTATTAGCGGGAGGAGGGCCGGGGAGCTGTTTTTT. Amino acid sequence: CASSISGRRAGELFF. The J gene is TRBJ2-2, the V gene TRBV12-3 or TRBV12-4; 10 nucleotides match TRBD2. V gave up 5 bases and J gave up 6 bases; unmatched junction bases: 6. The CDR3 consists of 15 residues.

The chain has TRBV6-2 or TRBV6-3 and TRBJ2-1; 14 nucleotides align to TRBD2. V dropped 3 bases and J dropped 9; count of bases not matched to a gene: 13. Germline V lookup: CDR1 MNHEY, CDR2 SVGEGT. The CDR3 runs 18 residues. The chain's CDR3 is CASSYSGTSGGSLGEQFF. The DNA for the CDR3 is TGTGCCAGCAGTTATTCCGGGACTAGCGGGGGAAGTTTGGGTGAGCAGTTCTTC.

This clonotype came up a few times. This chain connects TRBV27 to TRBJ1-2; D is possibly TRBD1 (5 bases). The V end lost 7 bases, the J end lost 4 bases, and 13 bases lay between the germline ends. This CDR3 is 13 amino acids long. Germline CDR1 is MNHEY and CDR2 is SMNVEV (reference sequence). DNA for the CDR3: TGTGCCAGCACCGGGGTCGGGGGCTATGGCTACACCTTC. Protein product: CASTGVGGYGYTF.

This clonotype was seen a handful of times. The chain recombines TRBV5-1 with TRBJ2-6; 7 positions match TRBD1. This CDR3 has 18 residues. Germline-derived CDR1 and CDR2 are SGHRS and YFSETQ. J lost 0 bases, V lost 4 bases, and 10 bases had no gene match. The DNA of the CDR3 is TGCGCCAGCAGCCCGAGGGGACAGCAAATCTCTGGGGCCAACGTCCTGACTTTC. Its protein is CASSPRGQQISGANVLTF. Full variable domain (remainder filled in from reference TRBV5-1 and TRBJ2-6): KAGVTQTPRYLIKTRGQQVTLSCSPISGHRSVSWYQQTPGQGLQFLFEYFSETQRNKGNFPGRFSGRQFSNSRSEMNVSTLELGDSALYLCASSPRGQQISGANVLTFGAGSRLTVL.

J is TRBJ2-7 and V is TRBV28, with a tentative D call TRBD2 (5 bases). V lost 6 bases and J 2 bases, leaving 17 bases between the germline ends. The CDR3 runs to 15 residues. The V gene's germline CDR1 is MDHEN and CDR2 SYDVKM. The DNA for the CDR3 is TGTGCCAGCAGCTACGGCCAGGCGGGTACCTACGAGCAGTACTTC. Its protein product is CASSYGQAGTYEQYF.

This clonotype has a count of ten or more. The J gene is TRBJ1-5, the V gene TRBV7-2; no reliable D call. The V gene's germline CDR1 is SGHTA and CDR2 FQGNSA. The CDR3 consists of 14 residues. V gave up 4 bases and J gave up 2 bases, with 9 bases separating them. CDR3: CASSSRVGNQPQHF. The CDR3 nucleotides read TGTGCCAGCAGCTCGAGGGTTGGCAATCAGCCCCAGCATTTT. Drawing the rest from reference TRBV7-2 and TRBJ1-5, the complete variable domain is GAGVSQSPSNKVTEKGKDVELRCDPISGHTALYWYRQSLGQGLEFLIYFQGNSAPDKSGLPSDRFSAERTGGSVSTLTIQRTQQEDSAVYLCASSSRVGNQPQHFGDGTRLSIL.

The CDR3, as DNA: TGTGCCAGCAGCAAAGCTGCAGGTTTGCAAGAGACCCAGTACTTC. This encodes CASSKAAGLQETQYF. This chain links TRBV21-1 with TRBJ2-5. TRBV21-1 is a pseudogene locus. The CDR3 contains 15 residues.

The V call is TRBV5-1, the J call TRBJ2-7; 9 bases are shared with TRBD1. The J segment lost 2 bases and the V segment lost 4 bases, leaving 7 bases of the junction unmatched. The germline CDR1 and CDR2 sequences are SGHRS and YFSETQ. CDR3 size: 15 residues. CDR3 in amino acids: CASSTAGTGPYEQYF. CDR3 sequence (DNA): TGCGCCAGCAGCACAGCCGGGACAGGGCCCTACGAGCAGTACTTC.

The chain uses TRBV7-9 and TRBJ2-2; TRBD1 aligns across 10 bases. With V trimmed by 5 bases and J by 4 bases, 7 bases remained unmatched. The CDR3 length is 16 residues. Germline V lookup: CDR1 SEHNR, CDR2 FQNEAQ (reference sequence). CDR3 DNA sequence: TGTGCCAGCAGCCCACGACAGGGGGCGGGCACCGGGGAGCTGTTTTTT. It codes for CASSPRQGAGTGELFF.

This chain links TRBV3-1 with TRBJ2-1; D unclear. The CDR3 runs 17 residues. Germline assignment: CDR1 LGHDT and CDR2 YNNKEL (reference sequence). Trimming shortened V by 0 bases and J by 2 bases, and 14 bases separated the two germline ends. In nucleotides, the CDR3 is TGTGCCAGCAGCCAAGATATCGGAAAATTTACCTACAATGAGCAGTTCTTC. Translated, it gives CASSQDIGKFTYNEQFF.

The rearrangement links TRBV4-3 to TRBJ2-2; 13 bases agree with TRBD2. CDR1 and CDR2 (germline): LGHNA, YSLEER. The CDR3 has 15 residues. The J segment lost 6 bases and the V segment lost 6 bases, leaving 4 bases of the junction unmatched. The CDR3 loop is CASSGLAGVAGELFF. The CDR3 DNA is TGCGCCAGCAGTGGACTAGCGGGAGTCGCCGGGGAGCTGTTTTTT.

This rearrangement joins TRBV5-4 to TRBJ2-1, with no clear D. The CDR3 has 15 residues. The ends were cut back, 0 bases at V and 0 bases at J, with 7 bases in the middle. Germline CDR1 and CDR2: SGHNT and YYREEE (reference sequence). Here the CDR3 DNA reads TGTGCCAGCAGCTTGGATTACGGCTCCTACAATGAGCAGTTCTTC. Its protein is CASSLDYGSYNEQFF.

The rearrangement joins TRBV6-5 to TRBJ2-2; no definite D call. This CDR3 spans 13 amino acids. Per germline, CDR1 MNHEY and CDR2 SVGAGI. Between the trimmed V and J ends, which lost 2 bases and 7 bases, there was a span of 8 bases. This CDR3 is CASSYGLGGELFF. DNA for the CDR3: TGTGCCAGCAGTTACGGCCTCGGCGGGGAGCTGTTTTTT.

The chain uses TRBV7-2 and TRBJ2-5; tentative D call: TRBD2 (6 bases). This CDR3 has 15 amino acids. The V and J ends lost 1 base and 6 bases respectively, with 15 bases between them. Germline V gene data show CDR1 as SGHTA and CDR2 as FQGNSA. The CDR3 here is CASSLGGGMGKTQYF. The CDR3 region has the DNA TGTGCCAGCAGCTTAGGAGGCGGGATGGGTAAGACCCAGTACTTC.

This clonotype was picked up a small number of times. The DNA for the CDR3 is TGTGCCAGCAGACTTAGCGGGGGACGGGTAAATGAGCAGTTCTTC. Its translation: CASRLSGGRVNEQFF. V is TRBV12-3 or TRBV12-4 and J is TRBJ2-1, with 9 bases fitting TRBD2. The CDR3 runs to 15 residues. Trimming took 6 bases from V and 7 from J; bases not matched to a gene: 10.

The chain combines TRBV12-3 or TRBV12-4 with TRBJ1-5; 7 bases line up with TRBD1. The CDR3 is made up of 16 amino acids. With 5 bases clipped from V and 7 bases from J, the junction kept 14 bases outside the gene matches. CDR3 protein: CASSRPGTAEHQPQHF. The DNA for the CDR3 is TGTGCCAGCAGTCGTCCCGGGACAGCCGAGCACCAGCCCCAGCATTTT.

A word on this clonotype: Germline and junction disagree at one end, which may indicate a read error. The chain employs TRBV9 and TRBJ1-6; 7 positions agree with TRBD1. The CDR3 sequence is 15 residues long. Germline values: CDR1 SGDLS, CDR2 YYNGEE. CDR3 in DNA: TGTCCCAGCAGCGCAGGGGGCTCCTATAATTCACCCCTCCACTTT. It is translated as CPSSAGGSYNSPLHF.

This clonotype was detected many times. The CDR3: CASSLVGDSNQPQHF. Written as DNA, the CDR3 is TGCGCCAGCAGCTTGGTCGGGGACAGCAATCAGCCCCAGCATTTT. The chain joins TRBV5-1 to TRBJ1-5, with D maybe TRBD1 (5 bases). With 0 bases removed from V and 1 base from J, the gap between germline ends came to 8 bases. This CDR3 has 15 residues. Germline CDR1 and CDR2: SGHRS and YFSETQ. Complete variable domain (other parts from reference TRBV5-1 and TRBJ1-5): KAGVTQTPRYLIKTRGQQVTLSCSPISGHRSVSWYQQTPGQGLQFLFEYFSETQRNKGNFPGRFSGRQFSNSRSEMNVSTLELGDSALYLCASSLVGDSNQPQHFGDGTRLSIL.

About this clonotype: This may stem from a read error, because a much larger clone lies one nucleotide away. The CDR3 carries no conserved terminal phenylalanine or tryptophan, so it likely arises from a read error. The CDR3 nucleotides read TGTGCCACCAGTGATCCCGGGAGATCAGATACGCAGTATTTA. Its protein is CATSDPGRSDTQYL. The chain recombines TRBV24-1 with TRBJ2-3; D might be TRBD2 (6 bases). This CDR3 has 14 residues. The germline V gene has CDR1 KGHDR and CDR2 SFDVKD. Trimming took off 3 bases at V and 4 bases at J, with 10 bases between the two ends.

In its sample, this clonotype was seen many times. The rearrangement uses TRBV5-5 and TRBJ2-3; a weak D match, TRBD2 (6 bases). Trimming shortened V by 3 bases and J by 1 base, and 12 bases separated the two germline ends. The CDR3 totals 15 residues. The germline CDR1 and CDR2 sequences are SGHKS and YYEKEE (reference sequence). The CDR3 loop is CASSSGTRGTDTQYF. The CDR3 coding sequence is TGTGCCAGCAGCTCCGGGACTCGAGGCACAGATACGCAGTATTTT. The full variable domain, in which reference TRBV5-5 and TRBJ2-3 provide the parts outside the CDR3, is DAGVTQSPTHLIKTRGQQVTLRCSPISGHKSVSWYQQVLGQGPQFIFQYYEKEERGRGNFPDRFSARQFPNYSSELNVNALLLGDSALYLCASSSGTRGTDTQYFGPGTRLTVL.

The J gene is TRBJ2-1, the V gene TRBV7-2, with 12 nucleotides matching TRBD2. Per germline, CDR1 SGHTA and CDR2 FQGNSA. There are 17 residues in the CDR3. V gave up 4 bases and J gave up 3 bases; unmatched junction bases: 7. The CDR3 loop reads CASSSLATSGGYNEQFF. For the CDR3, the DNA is TGTGCCAGCAGCTCGTTAGCGACTAGCGGGGGCTACAATGAGCAGTTCTTC.

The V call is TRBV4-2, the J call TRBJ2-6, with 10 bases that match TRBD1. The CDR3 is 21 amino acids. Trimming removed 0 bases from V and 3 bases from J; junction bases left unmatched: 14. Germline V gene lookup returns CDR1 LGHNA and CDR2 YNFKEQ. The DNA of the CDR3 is TGTGCCAGCAGCCAAGATCCCCCTGCCTCGGACAGGGGGATTGGGGCCAACGTCCTGACTTTC. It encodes CASSQDPPASDRGIGANVLTF.

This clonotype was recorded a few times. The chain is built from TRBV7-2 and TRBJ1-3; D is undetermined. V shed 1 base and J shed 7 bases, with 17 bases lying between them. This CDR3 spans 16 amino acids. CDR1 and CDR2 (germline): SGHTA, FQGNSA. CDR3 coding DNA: TGTGCCAGCAGCTTAGTAGCCGTGCAGAGTAGGAACACCATATATTTT. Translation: CASSLVAVQSRNTIYF.

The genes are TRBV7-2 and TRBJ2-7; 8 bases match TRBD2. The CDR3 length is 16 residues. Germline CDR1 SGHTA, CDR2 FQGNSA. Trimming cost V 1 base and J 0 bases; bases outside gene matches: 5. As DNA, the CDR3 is TGTGCCAGCAGCTTAGTTGTTGCGGGAGGCTCCTACGAGCAGTACTTC. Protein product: CASSLVVAGGSYEQYF.

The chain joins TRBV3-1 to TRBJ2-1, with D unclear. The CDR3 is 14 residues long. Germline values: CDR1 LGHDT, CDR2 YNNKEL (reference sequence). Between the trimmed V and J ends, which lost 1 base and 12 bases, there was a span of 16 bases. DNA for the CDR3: TGTGCCAGCAGCCAAGCCGCGACTCGCGTGGTGCAGTTCTTC. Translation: CASSQAATRVVQFF.

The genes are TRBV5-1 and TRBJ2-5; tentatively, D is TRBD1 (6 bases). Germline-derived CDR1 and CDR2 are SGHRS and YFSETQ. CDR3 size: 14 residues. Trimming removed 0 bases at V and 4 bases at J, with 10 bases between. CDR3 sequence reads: CASSLASTGETQYF. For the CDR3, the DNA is TGCGCCAGCAGCTTGGCCTCGACAGGAGAGACCCAGTACTTC.

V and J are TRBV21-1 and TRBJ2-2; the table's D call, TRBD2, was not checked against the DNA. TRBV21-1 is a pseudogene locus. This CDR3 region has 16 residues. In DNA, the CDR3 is TGTGCCAGCAGCAAAGAGGGAGTGACGGACACCGGGGAGCTGTTTTTT. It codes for CASSKEGVTDTGELFF.

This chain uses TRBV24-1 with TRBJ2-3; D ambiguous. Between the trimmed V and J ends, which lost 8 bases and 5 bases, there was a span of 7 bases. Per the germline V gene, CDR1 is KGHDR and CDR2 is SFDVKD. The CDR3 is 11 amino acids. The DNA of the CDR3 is TGTGCCACCAATGCTGGAGATACGCAGTATTTT. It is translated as CATNAGDTQYF.

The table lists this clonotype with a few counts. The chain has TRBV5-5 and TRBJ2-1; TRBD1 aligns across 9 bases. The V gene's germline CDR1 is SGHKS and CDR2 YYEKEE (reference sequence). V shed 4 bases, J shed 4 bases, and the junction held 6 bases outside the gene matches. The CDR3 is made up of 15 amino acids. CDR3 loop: CASSPGQGNYNEQFF. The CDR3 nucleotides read TGTGCCAGCAGCCCTGGACAGGGGAATTACAATGAGCAGTTCTTC.

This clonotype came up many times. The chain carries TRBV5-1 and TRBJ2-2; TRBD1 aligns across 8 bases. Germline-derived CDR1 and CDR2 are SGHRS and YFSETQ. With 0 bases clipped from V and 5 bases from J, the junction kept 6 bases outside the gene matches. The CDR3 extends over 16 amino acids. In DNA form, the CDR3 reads TGCGCCAGCAGCTTGGACCGACAGGGGACGACCGGGGAGCTGTTTTTT. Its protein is CASSLDRQGTTGELFF.

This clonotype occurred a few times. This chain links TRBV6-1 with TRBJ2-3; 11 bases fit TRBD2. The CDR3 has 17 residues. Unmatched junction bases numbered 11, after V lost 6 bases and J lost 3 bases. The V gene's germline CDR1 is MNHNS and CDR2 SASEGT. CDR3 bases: TGTGCCAGCAGGGGGCTAGCGGGAGGTGGCCAGACAGATACGCAGTATTTT. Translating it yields CASRGLAGGGQTDTQYF.

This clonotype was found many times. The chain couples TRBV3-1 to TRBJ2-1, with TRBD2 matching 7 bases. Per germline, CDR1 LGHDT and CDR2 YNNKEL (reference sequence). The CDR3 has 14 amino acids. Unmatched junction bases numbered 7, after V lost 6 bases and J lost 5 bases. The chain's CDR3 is CASRPRAGDNEQFF. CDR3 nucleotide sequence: TGTGCCAGCAGGCCCAGGGCGGGGGACAATGAGCAGTTCTTC.